This T cell receptor beta chain was identified in a study of T cell responses to AZD1222 COVID-19 vaccine. The sample holds one count of this clone. As yet, its antigen is unknown. V was pared by 3 bases and J by 6 bases, with 6 bases between. Germline CDR1 and CDR2: KGHSH and LQKENI. The CDR3 sequence is 12 residues long. Findings of the study overall: Most donors were white British and more were female, and clonal diversity was possibly underestimated. Repertoire collection took place solely once the T cell response had peaked.

Generated by immunoSEQ multiplex PCR, the TCRdb table keeps only in-frame clones and is missing some. This table has about 92,000 clones, approximately 87% appearing once. V usage is TRBV18 and J usage is TRBJ2-1; a weak D match, TRBD2 (5 bases). The receptor was derived from an adult in good health. The sample here was peripheral blood, taken on day 0 of AZD1222 vaccination. The CDR3 nucleotides read TGTGCCAGCTCACCGGGAGCCAATGAGCAGTTCTTC. Protein: CASSPGANEQFF. Full variable domain (remainder filled in from reference TRBV18 and TRBJ2-1): NAGVMQNPRHLVRRRGQEARLRCSPMKGHSHVYWYRQLPEEGLKFMVYLQKENIIDESGMPKERFSAEFPKEGPSILRIQQVVRGDSAAYFCASSPGANEQFFGPGTRLTVL.